This T cell receptor beta chain was documented in a study of cytomegalovirus exposure and HLA in healthy donors. Study-wide background: HLA-typed donors were the source of roughly 80 million unique TCRs held in an early data release.

About this clone itself: The antigen remains undetermined.

With 4 bases clipped from V and 0 bases from J, the junction kept 7 bases outside the gene matches. The CDR3 is made up of 16 amino acids. Germline CDR1 is SGDLS and CDR2 is YYNGEE. In the PCR, 60 Vbeta and 13 Jbeta primers were used. Only in-frame clones appear in the TCRdb table, and some are missing; sequencing was by immunoSEQ multiplex PCR. Seen here are some 250,000 clones, roughly 80% observed once, and the top ten hold approximately 5.3%. Each donor was nominally healthy when sampled (though unrecorded immune exposures were likely). Whole-study results and caveats: Another analysis was done later, and it associated more than 15,000 TCR beta sequences with HLA alleles at 0.05 false discovery rate.

The clonotype originates from a woman aged 40-49 years in good health and CMV-seropositive. This chain joins TRBV9 and TRBJ2-3; 8 bases agree with TRBD2. Sequencing was carried out using PBMCs. As DNA, the CDR3 is TGTGCCAGCAGCTTCGGGAGGGGGGGGAGCACAGATACGCAGTATTTT. Its translation: CASSFGRGGSTDTQYF. Combining the CDR3 with reference TRBV9 and TRBJ2-3 gives the whole variable domain DSGVTQTPKHLITATGQRVTLRCSPRSGDLSVYWYQQSLDQGLQFLIQYYNGEERAKGNILERFSAQQFPDLHSELNLSSLELGDSALYFCASSFGRGGSTDTQYFGPGTRLTVL.